This is a list of T cell receptor beta chains from one sample in a study of monozygotic twins with inflammatory bowel disease. TCRdb re-called the 5' RACE reads and catalogs CDR3 proteins one per entry, DNA excluded. The sample has hundreds of thousands of distinct CDR3 sequences, and its top ten clones hold roughly 5.3%. The sequencing sample was made of blood. The receptors were sampled from a human donor with ulcerative colitis or Crohn's disease, or a healthy co-twin of an affected twin (not recorded which). Both conserved end residues are part of each CDR3. The order of the fields is V gene, J gene, CDR3 protein.

TRBV15	TRBJ1-2	CATSRDRTGTGGLNRGYTF
TRBV7-9	TRBJ2-1	CASSLPTTEQFF
TRBV25-1	TRBJ2-7	CASSDPGNYEQYF
TRBV6-6	TRBJ1-6	CASSSGTVNSPLHF
TRBV18	TRBJ2-4	CASSREQGRNIQYF
TRBV12-3/TRBV12-4	TRBJ1-2	CASLKSGAQGGYTF
TRBV11-2	TRBJ2-5	CASRQRERSAILQETQYF
TRBV20-1	TRBJ1-1	CSARGPTNTEAFF
TRBV7-2	TRBJ1-1	CASSLADPGVGTEAFF
TRBV5-1	TRBJ2-1	CASSLAGQTISGRAAQFF
TRBV2	TRBJ1-2	CASSTGTGAPGYTF
TRBV6-2/TRBV6-3	TRBJ1-5	CASSSTGGGGQPQHF
TRBV7-2	TRBJ2-5	CASTSQGGETQYF
TRBV11-2	TRBJ1-2	CASSLGVVGGLGTYGYTF
TRBV10-3	TRBJ1-4	CATTQGPNEKLFF
TRBV7-9	TRBJ2-7	CASSFSGTVWEQYF
TRBV20-1	TRBJ2-7	CSASGDTYEQYF
TRBV6-1	TRBJ2-7	CASGRTLTYEQYF
TRBV29-1	TRBJ2-3	CSAEYTSGNADTQYF
TRBV6-2/TRBV6-3	TRBJ2-1	CASSRFSYEQFF
TRBV25-1	TRBJ2-7	CASSELTGHLYEQYF
TRBV5-6	TRBJ2-1	CASSLGDYYNEQFF